This TCR beta chain was obtained from a study of blood T cell repertoires in COVID-19. Profiling relied on immunoSEQ multiplex PCR, and the TCRdb table lists in-frame clones only, not all of them. The sample has about 240,000 clones, around nine tenths seen once; the top ten hold roughly 3.7%. The CDR3 loop spans 13 amino acids. J was trimmed by 9 bases and V by 6 bases; bases with no gene match: 5. Germline CDR1 MDHEN, CDR2 SYDVKM. Sequencing used PBMCs or T cells enriched from blood (not recorded which). The chain links TRBV28 to TRBJ1-6; TRBD1 agrees at 7 bases. The TCR was taken from a woman in her 30s who had recovered from COVID-19. Here the CDR3 DNA reads TGTGCCAGCAGGACAGGGTGGACTTCACCCCTCCACTTT. Amino acids: CASRTGWTSPLHF.